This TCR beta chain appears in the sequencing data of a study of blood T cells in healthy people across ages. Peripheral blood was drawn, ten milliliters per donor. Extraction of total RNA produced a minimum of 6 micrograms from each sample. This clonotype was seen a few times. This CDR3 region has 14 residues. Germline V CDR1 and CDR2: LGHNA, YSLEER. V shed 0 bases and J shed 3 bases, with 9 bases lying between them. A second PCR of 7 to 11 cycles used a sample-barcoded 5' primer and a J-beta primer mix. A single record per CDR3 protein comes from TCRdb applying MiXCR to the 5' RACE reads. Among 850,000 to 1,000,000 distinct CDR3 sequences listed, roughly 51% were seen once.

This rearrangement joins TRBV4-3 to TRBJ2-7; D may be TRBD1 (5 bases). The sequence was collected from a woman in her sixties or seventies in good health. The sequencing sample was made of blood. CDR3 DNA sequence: TGCGCCAGCAGCCAAGAACAGGTTCGCTACGAGCAGTACTTC. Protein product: CASSQEQVRYEQYF.